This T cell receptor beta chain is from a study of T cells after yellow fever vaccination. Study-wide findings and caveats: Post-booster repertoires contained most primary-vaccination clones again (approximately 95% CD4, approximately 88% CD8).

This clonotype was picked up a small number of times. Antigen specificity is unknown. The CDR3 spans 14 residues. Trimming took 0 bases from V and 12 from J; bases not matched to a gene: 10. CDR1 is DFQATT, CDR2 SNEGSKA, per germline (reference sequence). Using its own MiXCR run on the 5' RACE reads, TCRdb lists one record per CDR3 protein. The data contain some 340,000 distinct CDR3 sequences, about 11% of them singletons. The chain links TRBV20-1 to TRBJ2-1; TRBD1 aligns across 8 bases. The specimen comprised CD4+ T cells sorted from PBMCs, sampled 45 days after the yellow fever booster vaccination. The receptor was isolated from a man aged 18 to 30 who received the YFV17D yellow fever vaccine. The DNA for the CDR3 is TGCAGTGCTAGAGATCTGAACGGACAGGGAAGGCAGTTCTTC. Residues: CSARDLNGQGRQFF.